The 13 T cell receptor beta chains given below trace back to one sample, sequenced in a study of T cell responses to AZD1222 COVID-19 vaccine. Libraries were prepared by immunoSEQ multiplex PCR; TCRdb keeps only in-frame clonotypes and omits some of them. This table has roughly 60,000 clones, roughly 84% appearing once. Specimen: peripheral blood, collected on day 0 of AZD1222 vaccination. These receptors came from an adult in good health.

J is TRBJ2-6 and V is TRBV30; no clear D gene. The CDR3 spans 16 residues. Germline V gene lookup returns CDR1 GTSNPN and CDR2 SVGIG (reference sequence). V was clipped by 2 bases and J by 2 bases, with 13 bases between them. Here the CDR3 DNA reads TGTGCCTGGAGTACCGATGCGACCACTGGGGCCAACGTCCTGACTTTC. This sequence encodes CAWSTDATTGANVLTF.

The chain employs TRBV6-5 and TRBJ2-1; TRBD2 is a possible D gene (5 bases). Trimming shortened V by 7 bases and J by 5 bases, and 15 bases separated the two germline ends. The CDR3 has 14 amino acids. CDR1 is MNHEY and CDR2 is SVGAGI in the germline V gene. CDR3 sequence: CASKKGRENNEQFF. CDR3 nucleotide sequence: TGTGCCAGCAAGAAGGGTAGGGAGAACAATGAGCAGTTCTTC.

The gene calls are TRBV5-8 and TRBJ2-5, with 8 bases fitting TRBD1. Per the germline V gene, CDR1 is SGHTS and CDR2 is YDEGEE. V was pared by 1 base and J by 4 bases, with 3 bases of the junction left unmatched. This CDR3 contains 14 residues. CDR3 loop: CASSLTQGGETQYF. The CDR3 DNA sequence: TGTGCCAGCAGCTTGACACAGGGGGGAGAGACCCAGTACTTC.

The chain couples TRBV20-1 to TRBJ2-1; D gene unclear. CDR1 and CDR2 (germline): DFQATT, SNEGSKA (reference sequence). Trimming pared 2 bases from V and 6 bases from J, leaving 5 bases between. The CDR3 is made up of 11 amino acids. CDR3 sequence: CSARPVNEQFF. As DNA, the CDR3 is TGCAGTGCTAGACCTGTCAATGAGCAGTTCTTC.

This chain joins TRBV27 and TRBJ1-6; weak D call: TRBD1 (5 bases). The germline CDR1 and CDR2 sequences are MNHEY and SMNVEV (reference sequence). V lost 6 bases to trimming and J lost 7 bases, with 10 bases between them. This CDR3 has 13 amino acids. The CDR3 loop reads CASRQTANSPLHF. As DNA, the CDR3 is TGTGCCAGCAGACAGACAGCCAATTCACCCCTCCACTTT.

V gene TRBV6-2 or TRBV6-3 combines with J gene TRBJ1-1; D remains ambiguous. The CDR3 contains 12 residues. Germline V gives CDR1 MNHEY, CDR2 SVGEGT. V was shortened by 0 bases and J by 8 bases, with 7 bases between the two germline ends. CDR3 sequence reads: CASSYSLREAFF. CDR3 sequence (DNA): TGTGCCAGCAGTTACTCGCTGAGAGAAGCTTTCTTT.

The chain uses TRBV3-1 (or the pseudogene TRBV3-2) and TRBJ1-5, with D unresolved. Germline CDR1 LGHDT, CDR2 YNNKEL (reference sequence). The V end was cut by 0 bases, the J end by 4 bases, with 13 bases between. The CDR3 is made up of 16 amino acids. The CDR3 region is CASSQDYAGGNQPQHF. The DNA for the CDR3 is TGTGCCAGCAGCCAAGATTATGCAGGAGGTAATCAGCCCCAGCATTTT.

Of note for this clone: Other DNA sequences within the sample encode an identical CDR3. The chain joins TRBV28 to TRBJ1-2; TRBD1 is a possible D gene (5 bases). CDR1 and CDR2 (germline): MDHEN, SYDVKM. This CDR3 is built from 12 residues. V was pared by 2 bases and J by 4 bases, with 5 bases between. CDR3 protein: CASSLDSYGYTF. For the CDR3, the DNA is TGTGCCAGCAGTTTAGACAGCTATGGCTACACCTTC.

The V call is TRBV7-2, the J call TRBJ2-2, with D possibly being TRBD1 (5 bases). Between the trimmed V and J ends, which lost 5 bases and 6 bases, there was a span of 13 bases. This CDR3 is 14 amino acids long. Germline CDR1 reads SGHTA; CDR2 reads FQGNSA. In DNA, the CDR3 is TGTGCCAGCAGCGCGCAGGGTGTTGCCGGGGAGCTGTTTTTT. Amino acid sequence: CASSAQGVAGELFF.

This rearrangement joins TRBV19 to TRBJ2-3; a possible D gene is TRBD2 (6 bases). CDR1 is LNHDA, CDR2 SQIVND, per germline (reference sequence). The CDR3 extends over 14 amino acids. V was trimmed by 7 bases and J by 5 bases, leaving 16 bases between them. The CDR3 reads CASNRGGGEDTQYF. The CDR3 DNA is TGTGCCAGTAACCGGGGAGGAGGAGAAGATACGCAGTATTTT.

The chain recombines TRBV6-4 with TRBJ2-1, with 10 bases aligning to TRBD2. The CDR3 spans 15 residues. V shed 2 bases, J shed 9 bases, and the junction held 7 bases outside the gene matches. Per the germline V gene, CDR1 is MRHNA and CDR2 is SNTAGT. CDR3 sequence reads: CASSDVDSGRSEQFF. The CDR3 bases are TGTGCCAGCAGTGACGTAGATAGCGGGAGGAGTGAGCAGTTCTTC.

The CDR3 region has the DNA TGTGCCAGCAGTTACTCAGACAGGGGAAGTTACTATGGCTACACCTTC. It specifies CASSYSDRGSYYGYTF. The chain couples TRBV6-5 to TRBJ1-2; the match to TRBD1 covers 8 bases. CDR1 and CDR2 (germline): MNHEY, SVGAGI. This CDR3 region has 16 residues. The V and J ends lost 0 bases and 3 bases, in that order; junction bases with no gene match: 6.

In nucleotides, the CDR3 is TGTGCCAGCAGCGTAGTGCTGGACCCGGGACAGGGGGTCTATGAGCAGTTCTTC. As protein: CASSVVLDPGQGVYEQFF. This chain joins TRBV9 and TRBJ2-1; TRBD1 matches at 11 bases. The junction had 13 bases not matched to a gene; V was cut back by 0 bases and J by 8 bases. Germline CDR1 reads SGDLS; CDR2 reads YYNGEE. This CDR3 region has 18 residues.